This T cell receptor beta chain was found in a study of cytomegalovirus exposure and HLA in healthy donors. As regards this clone: Its antigen is not identified.

Overall study results and limits: First-cohort TCR clusters were later found to tend to co-occur in the roughly 120 validation repertoires.

V lost 6 bases and J lost 3; bases outside the gene matches: 15. The CDR3 has 17 amino acids. CDR1 and CDR2 from the germline V gene are KGHSH and LQKENI. Here immunoSEQ multiplex PCR was the method, and the copy in TCRdb shows in-frame clones only, minus some. This sample has around 190,000 clones, with about 85% found just once. The clonotype was recovered from a man aged 18 to 29 in good health and CMV-seropositive. Sequenced material: PBMCs. The V call is TRBV18, the J call TRBJ2-7; 9 positions agree with TRBD2. As DNA, the CDR3 is TGTGCCAGCTCTCTAACAGTCCCTAGCGGGATAGGCTACGAGCAGTACTTC. Translating it yields CASSLTVPSGIGYEQYF.